This section outlines one TCR beta chain sequence together with its context. CDR1 and CDR2 from the germline V gene are KGHSH and LQKENI. V was pared by 3 bases and J by 6 bases, with 20 bases between. The CDR3 is made up of 16 amino acids. This specimen belongs to a study of control samples from healthy donors and cancer patients. Some clones are missing from TCRdb's copy, which holds only in-frame ones; the method was immunoSEQ multiplex PCR. The table has some 140,000 clones, roughly 89% seen once; the top ten hold approximately 10%. Specimen: blood. The rearrangement uses TRBV18 and TRBJ1-1, with D tentatively TRBD1 (5 bases). This receptor was obtained from a man aged 30 to 45 in good health. This CDR3 is CASSPQGFRNSPEAFF. The CDR3 region has the DNA TGTGCCAGCTCACCCCAGGGTTTTAGGAATTCCCCTGAAGCTTTCTTT. Using reference TRBV18 and TRBJ1-1 for the parts outside the CDR3, the full variable domain is NAGVMQNPRHLVRRRGQEARLRCSPMKGHSHVYWYRQLPEEGLKFMVYLQKENIIDESGMPKERFSAEFPKEGPSILRIQQVVRGDSAAYFCASSPQGFRNSPEAFFGQGTRLTVV.